The T cell receptor (beta chain) described here comes from a study of cytomegalovirus exposure and HLA in healthy donors. The PCR ran on 60 Vbeta and 13 Jbeta primers. Using immunoSEQ multiplex PCR, the repertoire was profiled, and TCRdb retains in-frame clones only, with some absent. This table lists over 75,000 clones. Study-level points and caveats: According to a later analysis, donors in an Asian-associated ancestry cluster reportedly had fewer N-insertions than the approximately 670-donor mean. According to reports, the classifier identified cytomegalovirus status with high specificity and sensitivity.

Remarks on this clone: Its antigen is unidentified.

The V end lost 0 bases, the J end lost 6 bases, and 12 bases lay between the germline ends. The CDR3 loop spans 15 amino acids. Germline V lookup: CDR1 LNHNV, CDR2 YYDKDF (reference sequence). This clonotype was sampled from a girl under 18 in good health and CMV-seropositive. The rearrangement links TRBV15 to TRBJ1-5, with D possibly being TRBD1 (5 bases). Sequenced: PBMCs. This CDR3 is CATSRDGGIGQPQHF. CDR3 in DNA: TGTGCCACCAGCAGAGACGGGGGGATCGGTCAGCCCCAGCATTTT.